A selection of T cell receptor beta chains follows, all from one sample in a study of blood T cell repertoires in COVID-19. Data came from immunoSEQ multiplex PCR; TCRdb stores just in-frame clones and leaves some out. The sample has about 88,000 clones, roughly 91% seen once. Material: peripheral blood. Source of these receptors: a young man with COVID-19, enrolled during active disease. Both conserved end residues are part of each CDR3. The D gene is left open where the match is weak. Rows give clone size only sometimes, using once, few, many, or a class for an expanded clone.

v_gene,abundance,d_gene,j_gene,CDR3nt,CDR3aa
TRBV28,-,TRBD1,TRBJ2-7,TGTGCCAGCAGTTTTCTCTTTAACCGTTGGGACAGGGACGGCGAGCAGTACTTC,CASSFLFNRWDRDGEQYF
TRBV6-5,-,TRBD1,TRBJ1-6,TGTGCCAGCATCGACGGACAGGGAAAGACACCCCTCCACTTT,CASIDGQGKTPLHF
TRBV11-3,-,TRBD2,TRBJ2-3,TGTGCCAGCAGCCGAGGGACTAGCGGGAGGACAGATACGCAGTATTTT,CASSRGTSGRTDTQYF
TRBV19,-,-,TRBJ2-7,TGTGCCAGTAGTATCGGCGCCCGCAAAGGAGACGAGCAGTACTTC,CASSIGARKGDEQYF
TRBV5-1,-,-,TRBJ2-4,TGCGCCAGCAGCTCGGACCCGGGACTTTCCCCGTACTTC,CASSSDPGLSPYF
TRBV19,-,-,TRBJ1-4,TGTGCCAGTACCGTGAGACAGGAAACTAATGAAAAACTGCTTTTT,CASTVRQETNEKLLF
TRBV9,-,TRBD2,TRBJ2-2,TGTGCCAGCAGCATCATTAGCGGGAGGGAAAACACCGGGGAGCTGTTTTTT,CASSIISGRENTGELFF
TRBV7-2,-,TRBD2,TRBJ2-5,TGTGCCAGCAGCTTGACACTACTAGCGGGAGGGAGGGAGACCCAGTACTTC,CASSLTLLAGGRETQYF
TRBV6-2/TRBV6-3,-,TRBD1,TRBJ1-2,TGTGCCAGCAGTTACAACCGGGACAGGGTGGACTATGGCTACACCTTC,CASSYNRDRVDYGYTF
TRBV12-3/TRBV12-4,-,-,TRBJ2-7,TGTGCCAGCAGTTTACACAGTCGGTACGAGCAGTACTTC,CASSLHSRYEQYF
TRBV6-2/TRBV6-3,-,-,TRBJ2-1,TGTGCCAGCAGTTACAAGGGGACTCGATATTACAATGAGCAGTTCTTC,CASSYKGTRYYNEQFF
TRBV4-3,-,TRBD2,TRBJ2-1,TGCGCCAGCAGCCAAGATCCACTAGCGGGGAGGGACAATGAGCAGTTCTTC,CASSQDPLAGRDNEQFF
TRBV5-4,once,TRBD2,TRBJ2-1,TGTGCCAGCAGCTCTCTAGGCGGGAGAGTCGGTGAGCAGTTCTTC,CASSSLGGRVGEQFF
TRBV6-6,once,-,TRBJ2-2,TGTGCCAGCAGTCCCCAGGACAGATCCTTAAGAGACACCGGGGAGCTGTTTTTT,CASSPQDRSLRDTGELFF
TRBV11-2,-,TRBD1,TRBJ2-1,TGTGCCAGCAGCATATACAGGGGGCTCCGCGCTCGAAGAGAGCAGTTCTTC,CASSIYRGLRARREQFF
TRBV28,once,-,TRBJ1-5,TGTGCCAGCAGTTTATTCTTCGTGGTGGGCAGGTATAGCAATCAGCCCCAGCATTTT,CASSLFFVVGRYSNQPQHF
TRBV9,few,TRBD2,TRBJ2-7,TGTGCCAGCAGCTCAGGGTTAGGACTAGGCTACGAGCAGTACTTC,CASSSGLGLGYEQYF
TRBV7-2,-,TRBD2,TRBJ2-7,TGTGCCAGCAGCTTAGGACTAGCGGACTCCTACGAGCAGTACTTC,CASSLGLADSYEQYF
TRBV7-2,-,TRBD1,TRBJ2-7,TGTGCCAGCAGCGGGCGGACAGGGAGTTACGAGCAGTACTTC,CASSGRTGSYEQYF
TRBV3-1/TRBV3-2,-,TRBD2,TRBJ2-5,TGTGCCAGCAGCCAAGTTTGTAGCGGGAGAGGGACAGAGACCCAGTACTTC,CASSQVCSGRGTETQYF
TRBV23-1,-,TRBD2,TRBJ2-7,TGCGCCAGCAGTCACCCGATCGCCACGCTAGCGGGAGGGCCGTACGAGCAGTACTTC,CASSHPIATLAGGPYEQYF
TRBV5-4,-,TRBD2,TRBJ2-7,TGTGCCAGCAGCTCAAACGCACTAGCGGGAGGGTTTCTATACGAGCAGTACTTC,CASSSNALAGGFLYEQYF
TRBV7-2,-,-,TRBJ1-2,TGTGCCAGCAGCTTAGAAAGGGGCACCTTC,CASSLERGTF
TRBV4-1,once,TRBD2,TRBJ2-7,TGCGCCAGCAGCCAAGACTTCTTACGGGAGGGAAACGAGCAGTACTTC,CASSQDFLREGNEQYF
TRBV19,-,-,TRBJ2-2,TGTGCCAGTAGTATCACCTCGGTGACAGGTCGGACCGGGGAGCTGTTTTTT,CASSITSVTGRTGELFF
TRBV13,-,TRBD2,TRBJ2-7,TGTGCCAGCAGCTTTCGACTAGCGGGAACCTACGAGCAGTACTTC,CASSFRLAGTYEQYF
TRBV7-2,-,TRBD1,TRBJ1-2,TGTGCCAGCAGCACGAGGGGGGACAGAACTTATGGCTACACCTTC,CASSTRGDRTYGYTF
TRBV15,-,-,TRBJ1-1,TGTGCCACCAGCCCGCAGGGACAATCCCACACTGAAGCTTTCTTT,CATSPQGQSHTEAFF
TRBV11-3,-,-,TRBJ2-1,TGTGCCAGCAGCATTGGGACAAATGAGCAGTTCTTC,CASSIGTNEQFF
TRBV12-3/TRBV12-4,-,-,TRBJ2-7,TGTGCCAGCAGCACGACTAGTCTTAGCGAGCAGTACTTC,CASSTTSLSEQYF
TRBV9,-,TRBD1,TRBJ2-1,TGTGCCAGCAGCTTTACAGGGGGCGATGAGCAGTTCTTC,CASSFTGGDEQFF
TRBV27,-,TRBD1,TRBJ1-1,TGTGCCAGCAGTTTGGGACAGCCTTTGAACACTGAAGCTTTCTTT,CASSLGQPLNTEAFF
TRBV6-1,-,TRBD1,TRBJ2-7,TGTGCCAGCAGTGAAGCTGTAGGGGGCTTCAACGAGCAGTACTTC,CASSEAVGGFNEQYF
TRBV6-5,once,-,TRBJ1-1,TGTGCCAGCAGTTACCTGGGAGGTAAGGGTGAAGCTTTCTTT,CASSYLGGKGEAFF
TRBV5-1,-,-,TRBJ1-5,TGCGCCAGCAGCTTGACCTCAGGTTCCAATCAGCCCCAGCATTTT,CASSLTSGSNQPQHF
TRBV30,-,-,TRBJ2-1,TGTGCCTGGAGTGTTGCGGATGAGCAGTTCTTC,CAWSVADEQFF
TRBV5-1,-,TRBD1,TRBJ2-2,TGCGCCAGCAGCTGGACAGGGGCCGACACCGGGGAGCTGTTTTTT,CASSWTGADTGELFF
TRBV11-2,-,TRBD1,TRBJ1-6,TGTGCCAGCAGTTCAGGACAGGGGGCGCGGTCACCCCTCCACTTT,CASSSGQGARSPLHF
TRBV7-3,-,-,TRBJ2-2,TGTGCCAGCAGCTTACTTCACTCGAGCGGGGAGCTGTTTTTT,CASSLLHSSGELFF
TRBV7-2,-,TRBD1,TRBJ2-7,TGTGCCAGCAGCTTAGATGGGGGACAGACATGGATGTACGAGCAGTACTTC,CASSLDGGQTWMYEQYF
TRBV28,-,-,TRBJ2-2,TGTGCCAGCATTCGAGACAGGTCATACACCGGGGAGCTGTTTTTT,CASIRDRSYTGELFF
TRBV18,-,-,TRBJ2-5,TGTGCCAGCTCACCATTGCGCCAGGTCCAAGAGACCCAGTACTTC,CASSPLRQVQETQYF